This T cell receptor beta chain was sequenced for a study of breast tumors, draining lymph nodes, adjacent tissues. Axillary draining lymph nodes of breast cancer patients supplied the node samples. This clonotype was counted many times. What it binds is unknown. Germline V gene sequence: CDR1 DFQATT, CDR2 SNEGSKA (reference sequence). V gave up 6 bases and J gave up 4 bases, with 16 bases separating them. This CDR3 is built from 14 residues. MiXCR, run by TCRdb on the multiplex PCR reads, gives a single entry per CDR3 protein. The sample has some 130,000 distinct CDR3 sequences; about 22% are singletons. General study points: Tumor TCR diversity was below lymph nodes but above nontumor tissue. Findings are consistent with lymph node origin and intratumoral expansion of most tumor T cells. Luminal-like breast cancer showed significantly greater tumor-nontumor repertoire similarity than basal-like breast cancer did.

The V gene is TRBV20-1, the J gene TRBJ1-3; possible D gene TRBD1, 5 bases. Sequencing was done on a sample of axillary lymph node tissue. The receptor was isolated from a female donor with breast cancer. Some clones in this sample may be carry-over from other donors' samples. The CDR3 loop is CSAPGTGPGNTIYF. In nucleotides, the CDR3 is TGCAGTGCCCCAGGGACCGGTCCAGGAAACACCATATATTTT.